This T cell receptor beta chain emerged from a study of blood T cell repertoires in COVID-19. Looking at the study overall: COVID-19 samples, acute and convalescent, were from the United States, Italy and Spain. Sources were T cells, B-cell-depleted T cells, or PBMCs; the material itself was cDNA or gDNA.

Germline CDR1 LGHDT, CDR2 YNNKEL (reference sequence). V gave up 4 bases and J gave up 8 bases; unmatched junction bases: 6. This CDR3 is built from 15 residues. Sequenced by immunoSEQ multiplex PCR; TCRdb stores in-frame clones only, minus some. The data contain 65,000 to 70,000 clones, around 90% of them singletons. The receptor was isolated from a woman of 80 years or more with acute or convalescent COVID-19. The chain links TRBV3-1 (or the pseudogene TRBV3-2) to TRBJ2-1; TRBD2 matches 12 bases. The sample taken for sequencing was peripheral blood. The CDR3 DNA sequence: TGTGCCAGCAGCCCTACTAGCGGGGGGAGGGATGAGCAGTTCTTC. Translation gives CASSPTSGGRDEQFF.